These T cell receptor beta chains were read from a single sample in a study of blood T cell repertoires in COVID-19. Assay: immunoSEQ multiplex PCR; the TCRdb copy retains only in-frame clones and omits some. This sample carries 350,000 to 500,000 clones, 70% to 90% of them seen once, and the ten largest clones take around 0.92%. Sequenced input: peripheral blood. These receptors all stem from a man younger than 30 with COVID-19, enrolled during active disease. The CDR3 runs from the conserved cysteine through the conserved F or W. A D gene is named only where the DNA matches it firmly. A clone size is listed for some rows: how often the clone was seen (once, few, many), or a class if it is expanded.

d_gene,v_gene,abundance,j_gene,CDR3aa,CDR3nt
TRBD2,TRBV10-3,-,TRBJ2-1,CAIRAGTSGEEQFF,TGTGCCATCAGGGCCGGGACTAGCGGGGAGGAGCAGTTCTTC
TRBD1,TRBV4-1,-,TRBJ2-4,CASSQDVGQGIRAKNIQYF,TGCGCCAGCAGCCAAGATGTCGGACAGGGAATTCGGGCCAAAAACATTCAGTACTTC
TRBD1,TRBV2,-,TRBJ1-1,CASSPDAGGAFEAFF,TGTGCCAGCAGTCCTGATGCAGGGGGCGCTTTTGAAGCTTTCTTT
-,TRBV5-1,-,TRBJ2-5,CASSRGLDPVTQYF,TGCGCCAGCAGCCGCGGCCTAGACCCGGTTACCCAGTACTTC
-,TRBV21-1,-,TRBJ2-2,CASSKGDSQELFF,TGTGCCAGCAGCAAAGGGGACTCCCAGGAGCTGTTTTTT
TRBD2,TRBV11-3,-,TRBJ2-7,CASSLSRTSGYEQYF,TGTGCCAGCAGCTTATCAAGGACTAGCGGCTACGAGCAGTACTTC
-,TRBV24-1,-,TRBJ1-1,CATSDPGTNTEAFF,TGTGCCACCAGTGATCCGGGAACGAACACTGAAGCTTTCTTT
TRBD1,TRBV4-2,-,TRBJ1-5,CASRMTGTYQPQHF,TGTGCCAGCAGAATGACAGGGACCTATCAGCCCCAGCATTTT
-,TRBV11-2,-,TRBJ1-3,CASSLGGSSGNTIYF,TGTGCCAGCAGCTTAGGAGGCAGCTCTGGAAACACCATATATTTT
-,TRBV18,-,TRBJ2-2,CASSPQEAGANLWELFF,TGTGCCAGCTCACCACAGGAAGCAGGGGCGAATCTCTGGGAGCTGTTTTTT
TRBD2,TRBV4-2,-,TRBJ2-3,CASSPLTAGEEDTQYF,TGTGCCAGCAGTCCTCTTACAGCGGGAGAGGAGGATACGCAGTATTTT
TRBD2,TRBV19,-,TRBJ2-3,CASSPRLAGPTDTQYF,TGTGCCAGTAGTCCCCGACTAGCGGGTCCCACAGATACGCAGTATTTT
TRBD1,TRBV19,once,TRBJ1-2,CASYSGTDYGYTF,TGTGCCAGTTATTCCGGGACAGACTATGGCTACACCTTC
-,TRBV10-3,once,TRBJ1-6,CAISENSGHYNSPLHF,TGTGCCATCAGTGAGAATTCGGGACATTATAATTCACCCCTCCACTTT
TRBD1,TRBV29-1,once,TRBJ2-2,CSAWTGGLGTGELFF,TGCAGCGCCTGGACAGGGGGCTTGGGCACCGGGGAGCTGTTTTTT
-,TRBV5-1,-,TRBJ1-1,CASSLAQMNTEAFF,TGCGCCAGCAGCTTGGCCCAGATGAACACTGAAGCTTTCTTT
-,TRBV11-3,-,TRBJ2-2,CASSKTNWGGTGELFF,TGTGCCAGCAGCAAGACAAATTGGGGAGGCACCGGGGAGCTGTTTTTT
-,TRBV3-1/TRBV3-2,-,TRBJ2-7,CASSPGTGISYEQYF,TGTGCCAGCAGCCCCGGGACTGGGATTTCCTACGAGCAGTACTTC
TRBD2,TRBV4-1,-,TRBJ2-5,CASSRSTSDQETQYF,TGCGCCAGCAGCCGTTCGACTAGCGACCAAGAGACCCAGTACTTC
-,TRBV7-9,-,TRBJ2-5,CASSLHGGADQETQYF,TGTGCCAGCAGCCTCCACGGGGGAGCCGATCAAGAGACCCAGTACTTC
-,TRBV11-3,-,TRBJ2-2,CASSLQVLGQPESTGELFF,TGTGCCAGCAGCTTACAGGTTTTAGGCCAACCAGAAAGCACCGGGGAGCTGTTTTTT
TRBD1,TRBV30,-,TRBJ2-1,CAWTIHRDRVLRGPNNEQFF,TGTGCCTGGACTATTCACCGGGACAGGGTGCTCAGGGGGCCGAACAATGAGCAGTTCTTC
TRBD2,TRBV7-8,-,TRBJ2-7,CASSLGLTSDYEQYF,TGTGCCAGCAGCTTAGGTCTGACTAGCGATTACGAGCAGTACTTC
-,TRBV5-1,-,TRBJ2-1,CASSHNSAGPYNEQFF,TGCGCCAGCAGCCACAACTCTGCGGGACCATACAATGAGCAGTTCTTC
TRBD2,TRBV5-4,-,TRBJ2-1,CASSPHGSGLAIYNEQFF,TGTGCCAGCAGCCCGCACGGGTCAGGACTAGCAATATACAATGAGCAGTTCTTC
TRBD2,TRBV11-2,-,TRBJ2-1,CASSRLLAGVDEQFF,TGTGCCAGCAGCCGATTACTAGCGGGGGTTGATGAGCAGTTCTTC
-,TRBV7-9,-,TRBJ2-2,CASSWTDLNTGELFF,TGTGCCAGCAGCTGGACAGACTTGAACACCGGGGAGCTGTTTTTT
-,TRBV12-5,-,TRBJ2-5,CASGLLSGETQYF,TGTGCTAGTGGTTTGCTATCCGGGGAGACCCAGTACTTC
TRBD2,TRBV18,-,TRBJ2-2,CASSRDSGITGELFF,TGTGCCAGCTCGCGCGATAGCGGGATAACCGGGGAGCTGTTTTTT
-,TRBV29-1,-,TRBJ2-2,CSVLTSGVNTGELFF,TGCAGCGTCCTAACCTCAGGGGTTAACACCGGGGAGCTGTTTTTT
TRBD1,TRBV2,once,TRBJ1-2,CASISQGAQSGYTF,TGTGCCAGCATTTCACAGGGGGCGCAAAGTGGCTACACCTTC
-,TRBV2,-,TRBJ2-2,CASKLESTGELFF,TGTGCCAGCAAGCTAGAGAGCACCGGGGAGCTGTTTTTT
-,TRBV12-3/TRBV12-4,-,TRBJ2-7,CASRRREYYEQYF,TGTGCCAGCAGGCGCAGGGAATACTACGAGCAGTACTTC
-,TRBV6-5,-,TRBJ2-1,CASAPHGDEQFF,TGTGCCAGCGCCCCACACGGGGATGAGCAGTTCTTC
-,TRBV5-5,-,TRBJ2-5,CASSPRDYQETQYF,TGTGCCAGCAGCCCCCGGGACTACCAAGAGACCCAGTACTTC
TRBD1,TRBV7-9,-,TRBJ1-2,CASSLKDRGPGYTF,TGTGCCAGCAGCCTAAAGGACAGGGGGCCTGGCTACACCTTC
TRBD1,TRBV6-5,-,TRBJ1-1,CASSQWTGELVEAFF,TGTGCCAGCAGTCAATGGACAGGGGAGCTGGTTGAAGCTTTCTTT
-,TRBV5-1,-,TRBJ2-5,CASSFPGSETQYF,TGCGCCAGCAGCTTTCCCGGGAGTGAGACCCAGTACTTC
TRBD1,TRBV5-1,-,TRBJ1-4,CASSPQGATNEKLFF,TGCGCCAGCAGCCCTCAGGGGGCAACTAATGAAAAACTGTTTTTT
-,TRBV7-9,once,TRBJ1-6,CASSLTMDSPLHF,TGTGCCAGCAGCTTGACAATGGATTCACCCCTCCACTTT
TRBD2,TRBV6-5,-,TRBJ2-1,CASIWRGVSEQFF,TGTGCCAGCATCTGGCGGGGGGTGAGTGAGCAGTTCTTC
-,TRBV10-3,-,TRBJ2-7,CATRSSDSYEQYF,TGTGCCACCAGGTCTAGCGACTCCTACGAGCAGTACTTC
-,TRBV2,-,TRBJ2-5,CASSGSLGGGKETQYF,TGTGCCAGCAGTGGGTCCCTCGGGGGAGGAAAGGAGACCCAGTACTTC
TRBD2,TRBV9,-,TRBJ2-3,CASDASGDLTDTQYF,TGTGCCAGCGATGCTAGCGGGGACCTCACAGATACGCAGTATTTT
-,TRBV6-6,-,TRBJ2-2,CASSYRVQNTGELFF,TGTGCCAGCAGTTACCGGGTCCAGAACACCGGGGAGCTGTTTTTT
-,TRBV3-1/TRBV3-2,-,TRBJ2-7,CASSQEWSNEQYF,TGTGCCAGCAGCCAAGAATGGAGTAACGAGCAGTACTTC
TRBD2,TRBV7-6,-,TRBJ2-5,CASSLALAGGQETQYF,TGTGCCAGCAGCTTAGCCCTAGCGGGGGGCCAAGAGACCCAGTACTTC
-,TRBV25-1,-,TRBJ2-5,CASSGQRIAEGYQETQYF,TGTGCCAGCAGTGGACAAAGGATAGCGGAGGGGTACCAAGAGACCCAGTACTTC
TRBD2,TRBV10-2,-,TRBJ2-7,CASSEGLAGINPYEQYF,TGCGCCAGCAGTGAGGGACTAGCGGGAATCAATCCCTACGAGCAGTACTTC
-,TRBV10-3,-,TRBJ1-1,CAISESTGNTEAFF,TGTGCCATCAGTGAGTCGACGGGGAACACTGAAGCTTTCTTT
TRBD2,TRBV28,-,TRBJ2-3,CASGISGRTPDTQYF,TGTGCCAGCGGAATTAGCGGGAGGACCCCAGATACGCAGTATTTT
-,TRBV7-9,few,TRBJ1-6,CASSLGPGGSPLHF,TGTGCCAGCAGCTTAGGCCCTGGGGGGTCACCCCTCCACTTT